Sequencing of this T cell receptor (beta chain) was carried out in a study of control samples from healthy donors and cancer patients. The protocol was immunoSEQ multiplex PCR, while the TCRdb copy is restricted to in-frame clones and leaves out a portion. Found here are approximately 110,000 clones, 90% of them singletons; the top ten hold more than 3.5%. V lost 3 bases, J lost 1 base, and 12 bases lay in between. The length of the CDR3 is 15 residues. The germline gives CDR1 SGHTA, CDR2 FQGNSA. What was sequenced was blood. This clonotype was obtained from a human donor in good health. The donor label of this sample is uncertain. The chain carries TRBV7-2 and TRBJ2-5, with a tentative D call TRBD1 (5 bases). The CDR3 nucleotides are TGTGCCAGCAGCTTTCCCTACAGGAGCCAAGAGACCCAGTACTTC. Amino acids: CASSFPYRSQETQYF.